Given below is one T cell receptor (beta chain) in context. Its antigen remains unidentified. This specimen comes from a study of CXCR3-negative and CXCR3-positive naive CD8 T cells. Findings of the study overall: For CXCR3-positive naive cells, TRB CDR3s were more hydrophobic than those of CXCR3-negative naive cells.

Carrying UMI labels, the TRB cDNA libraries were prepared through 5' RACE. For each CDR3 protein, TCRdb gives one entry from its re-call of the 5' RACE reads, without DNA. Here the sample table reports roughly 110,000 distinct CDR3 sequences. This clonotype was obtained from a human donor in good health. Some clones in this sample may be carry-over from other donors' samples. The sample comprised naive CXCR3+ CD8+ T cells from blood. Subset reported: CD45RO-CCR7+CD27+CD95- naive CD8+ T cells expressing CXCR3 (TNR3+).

CDR3 residues: CASSPTVEYNEQFF. V is TRBV4-2 and J is TRBJ2-1. Per the germline V gene, CDR1 is LGHNA and CDR2 is YNFKEQ. The CDR3 has 14 residues.